The entry below gives a single TCR beta chain sequence along with its context. The data are from a study of shared clonotypes between healthy human individuals. The CDR3 consists of 18 residues. Donors comprised only Caucasian adults living in Nashville, Tennessee. As processed by the authors: ImmunoSEQ only sent back junction sequences with no quality scores, so filtering was done differently. Profiled with immunoSEQ multiplex PCR; TCRdb holds only in-frame clones, not every one. D and trimming come from the DNA, and the V and J calls and clone size come from that table. The sample includes some 530,000 clones, approximately 80% seen only once; the top ten take 12%.

J is TRBJ2-1 and V is TRBV21-1; TRBD1, the table's D call, was not compared with the DNA. TRBV21-1 is a pseudogene locus. Sequenced material: PBMCs. The sequence came from a woman in her thirties or forties in good health. Some clones in this sample may be carry-over from other donors' samples. In DNA form, the CDR3 reads TGTGCCAGCAGCTCAGGGACAGGGGTAAAAAGCTCCTACAATGAGCAGTTCTTC. Encoded protein: CASSSGTGVKSSYNEQFF.